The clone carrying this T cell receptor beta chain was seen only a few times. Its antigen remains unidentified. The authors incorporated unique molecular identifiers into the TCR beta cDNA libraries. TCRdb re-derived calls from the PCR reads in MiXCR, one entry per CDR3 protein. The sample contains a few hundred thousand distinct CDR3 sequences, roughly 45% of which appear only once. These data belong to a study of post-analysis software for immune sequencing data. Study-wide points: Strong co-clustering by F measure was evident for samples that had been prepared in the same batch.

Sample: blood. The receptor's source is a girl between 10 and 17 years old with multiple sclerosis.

The CDR3 here is CASSPEAGTQPQHF. The CDR3, as DNA: TGTGCCAGCAGCCCTGAAGCTGGGACTCAGCCCCAGCATTTT. The rearrangement uses TRBV7-6 and TRBJ1-5; the D gene is possibly TRBD1 (5 bases). CDR3 length equals 14 residues. The ends were cut back, 5 bases at V and 6 bases at J, with 14 bases in the middle. Germline CDR1 and CDR2: SGHVS and FNYEAQ.